This note documents a single T cell receptor (beta chain) sequence. The data belong to a study of post-analysis software for immune sequencing data. Researchers reported that TCR beta cDNA libraries carried unique molecular identifiers. Via MiXCR, TCRdb re-called the PCR reads, giving one row per CDR3 protein. The table includes 650,000 to 850,000 distinct CDR3 sequences, around 42% detected once. The receptor was isolated from a girl under 18 with multiple sclerosis. Sample: blood.

The CDR3 protein is CSVGAATYDGEQYF. In DNA form, the CDR3 reads TGCAGCGTTGGGGCAGCCACGTATGATGGTGAGCAGTACTTC. V is TRBV29-1 and J is TRBJ2-5; D gene unclear. V was cut by 4 bases and J by 11 bases, with 23 bases left in between. The CDR3 is made up of 14 amino acids. The germline CDR1 and CDR2 sequences are SQVTM and ANQGSEA.